These 21 T cell receptor beta chains share one sample of origin, sequenced in a study of blood T cell repertoires in COVID-19. Data came from immunoSEQ multiplex PCR; TCRdb stores just in-frame clones and leaves some out. The sample comprises some 270,000 clones, about 86% of which are singletons, and around 3.7% rests with the top ten. The sample comprised PBMCs or T cells enriched from blood (not recorded which). Every receptor here comes from a man between 45 and 60 years old who had recovered from COVID-19.

The V gene is TRBV7-3, the J gene TRBJ1-1, with TRBD1 matching 9 bases. Germline V gene sequence: CDR1 SGHTA, CDR2 FQGTGA. The CDR3 runs 14 residues. Unmatched junction bases numbered 5, after V lost 4 bases and J lost 5 bases. Written as DNA, the CDR3 is TGTGCCAGCAGCTCCGGACAGGGGCATACTGAAGCTTTCTTT. Translation gives CASSSGQGHTEAFF. Full variable domain (remainder filled in from reference TRBV7-3 and TRBJ1-1): GAGVSQTPSNKVTEKGKYVELRCDPISGHTALYWYRQSLGQGPEFLIYFQGTGAADDSGLPNDRFFAVRPEGSVSTLKIQRTERGDSAVYLCASSSGQGHTEAFFGQGTRLTVV.

This chain connects TRBV3-1 (or the pseudogene TRBV3-2) to TRBJ2-3; D remains ambiguous. V lost 9 bases and J lost 4, with 5 bases in between. The CDR3 is made up of 10 amino acids. CDR1 is LGHDT and CDR2 is YNNKEL in the germline V gene (reference sequence). Written as DNA, the CDR3 is TGTGCCAGGAGTGCAGATACGCAGTATTTT. Translating gives CARSADTQYF.

This chain uses TRBV19 with TRBJ1-4; a weak D match, TRBD1 (6 bases). This CDR3 has 14 amino acids. Trimming shortened V by 5 bases and J by 8 bases, and 15 bases separated the two germline ends. CDR1 is LNHDA, CDR2 SQIVND, per germline (reference sequence). This CDR3 is CASSPSGQREKLFF. The CDR3, as DNA: TGTGCCAGTAGTCCTAGTGGACAGAGGGAAAAACTGTTTTTT. Looking up the rest from reference TRBV19 and TRBJ1-4 gives the full variable domain: DGGITQSPKYLFRKEGQNVTLSCEQNLNHDAMYWYRQDPGQGLRLIYYSQIVNDFQKGDIAEGYSVSREKKESFPLTVTSAQKNPTAFYLCASSPSGQREKLFFGSGTQLSVL.

A single count supports this clone. The rearrangement uses TRBV5-1 and TRBJ2-1; D is uncertain. Germline values: CDR1 SGHRS, CDR2 YFSETQ. V lost 4 bases to trimming and J lost 5 bases, with 7 bases between them. The CDR3 spans 12 residues. CDR3 nucleotides: TGCGCCAGCAGCCTACGAGACAATGAGCAGTTCTTC. Protein product: CASSLRDNEQFF.

This sequence joins TRBV5-6 and TRBJ1-2; D is undetermined. Germline-derived CDR1 and CDR2 are SGHDT and YYEEEE. CDR3 length: 13 residues. V was pared by 2 bases and J by 8 bases, with 13 bases between. The chain's CDR3 is CASSFDSTGGYTF. The CDR3 DNA follows: TGTGCCAGCAGCTTCGACTCTACGGGGGGCTACACCTTC.

The chain couples TRBV14 to TRBJ2-1; TRBD2 matches 9 bases. V trimming: 4 bases; J trimming: 2 bases; junction bases outside the gene matches: 12. This CDR3 is built from 18 residues. Germline-derived CDR1 and CDR2 are SGHDN and FVKESK. The CDR3: CASSRNGAAGGAYNEQFF. DNA for the CDR3: TGTGCCAGCAGCCGTAACGGTGCAGCGGGAGGAGCCTACAATGAGCAGTTCTTC.

The sample holds a few counts of this clone. The chain recombines TRBV5-1 with TRBJ1-2, with D uncertain. CDR1 and CDR2 from the germline V gene are SGHRS and YFSETQ. Deletions cut 4 bases from V and 2 bases from J, with 12 bases between. CDR3 length: 14 amino acids. The CDR3 DNA reads TGCGCCAGCAGCGCCTTGTCGGGGAACTATGGCTACACCTTC. It encodes CASSALSGNYGYTF.

This chain connects TRBV19 to TRBJ2-3, with 8 bases identical to TRBD2. This CDR3 comprises 16 residues. Germline CDR1 and CDR2: LNHDA and SQIVND (reference sequence). V trimming: 7 bases; J trimming: 5 bases; junction bases outside the gene matches: 14. The CDR3 sequence is CASTSRVAGSQDTQYF. The CDR3 DNA reads as TGTGCCAGTACCTCGCGGGTAGCGGGATCCCAAGATACGCAGTATTTT. The full variable domain, rest sourced from reference TRBV19 and TRBJ2-3, is DGGITQSPKYLFRKEGQNVTLSCEQNLNHDAMYWYRQDPGQGLRLIYYSQIVNDFQKGDIAEGYSVSREKKESFPLTVTSAQKNPTAFYLCASTSRVAGSQDTQYFGPGTRLTVL.

The gene calls are TRBV9 and TRBJ2-5; 11 nucleotides agree with TRBD2. The CDR3 is made up of 16 amino acids. CDR1 and CDR2 from the germline V gene are SGDLS and YYNGEE. J gave up 3 bases and V 0 bases, and 4 bases lay outside the gene matches. CDR3 coding DNA: TGTGCCAGCAGCGTAGGACTAGCGGGAATTGAAGAGACCCAGTACTTC. This encodes CASSVGLAGIEETQYF.

The V gene is TRBV5-1, the J gene TRBJ2-1; 10 bases are shared with TRBD1. V lost 2 bases, J lost 7 bases, and 6 bases stayed unmatched. This CDR3 spans 15 amino acids. Germline assignment: CDR1 SGHRS and CDR2 YFSETQ. CDR3 protein: CASSLRQGAENEQFF. The CDR3 DNA follows: TGCGCCAGCAGCTTAAGACAGGGGGCGGAAAATGAGCAGTTCTTC.

The rearrangement joins TRBV7-9 to TRBJ1-4; D is possibly TRBD1 (5 bases). Per the germline V gene, CDR1 is SEHNR and CDR2 is FQNEAQ (reference sequence). The V gene lost 5 bases and the J gene lost 3 bases, with 13 bases spanning the gap. This CDR3 contains 15 residues. The CDR3 nucleotides read TGTGCCAGCAGCCTCACAGGAGTAGCTAATGAAAAACTGTTTTTT. It specifies CASSLTGVANEKLFF.

The V call is TRBV19, the J call TRBJ1-2; TRBD1 is a possible D gene (5 bases). The ends were cut back, 6 bases at V and 6 bases at J, with 14 bases in the middle. Per germline, CDR1 LNHDA and CDR2 SQIVND (reference sequence). The CDR3 covers 13 residues. The CDR3 nucleotides are TGTGCCAGTAGCCCGTTCGACAGCAATGGCTACACCTTC. It encodes CASSPFDSNGYTF.

The chain has TRBV29-1 and TRBJ2-1; tentatively, D is TRBD2 (6 bases). Between the trimmed V and J ends, which lost 4 bases and 12 bases, there was a span of 16 bases. Looked up from germline, CDR1 is SQVTM and CDR2 is ANQGSEA. The CDR3 has 12 residues. The CDR3 DNA is TGCAGCGTTGGGACGGGCGGGGTCCGGCAGTTCTTC. Residues: CSVGTGGVRQFF.

For the CDR3, the DNA is TGTGCCAGCAGCTTAATTTTGGCGGGAGGGTCAGATACGCAGTATTTT. Translation: CASSLILAGGSDTQYF. The chain links TRBV11-2 to TRBJ2-3, with 9 bases fitting TRBD2. V shed 2 bases and J 4 bases; nucleotides not matched to a gene: 7. In germline, CDR1 is SGHAT, CDR2 FQNNGV. The CDR3 covers 16 residues.

The V gene is TRBV2, the J gene TRBJ2-2; D ambiguous. CDR3 length: 15 amino acids. V lost 2 bases and J lost 4, with 11 bases in between. The germline gives CDR1 SNHLY, CDR2 FYNNEI. CDR3 nucleotide sequence: TGTGCCAGCAGTGAACAGTGGGCTGCCACCGGGGAGCTGTTTTTT. It yields the protein CASSEQWAATGELFF.

This chain links TRBV7-8 with TRBJ1-1, with TRBD1 as a possible D gene (5 bases). From germline, CDR1 is SGHVS and CDR2 FQNEAQ. Trimming removed 7 bases from V and 2 bases from J, with 17 bases in between. CDR3 length: 15 residues. In DNA form, the CDR3 reads TGTGCCAGCACCCCTCAGATCGGGGGAAACACTGAAGCTTTCTTT. It specifies CASTPQIGGNTEAFF.

This chain joins TRBV5-4 and TRBJ1-6, with 7 nucleotides matching TRBD1. This CDR3 region has 15 residues. Germline V gene lookup returns CDR1 SGHNT and CDR2 YYREEE (reference sequence). J lost 8 bases, V lost 0 bases, and 5 bases had no gene match. CDR3 residues: CASSLDDRVYSPLHF. CDR3 bases: TGTGCCAGCAGCTTGGACGACAGGGTTTATTCACCCCTCCACTTT. Filled out from reference TRBV5-4 and TRBJ1-6, the complete variable domain reads ETGVTQSPTHLIKTRGQQVTLRCSSQSGHNTVSWYQQALGQGPQFIFQYYREEENGRGNFPPRFSGLQFPNYSSELNVNALELDDSALYLCASSLDDRVYSPLHFGNGTRLTVT.

The chain carries TRBV6-5 and TRBJ2-7; TRBD2 is a possible D gene (7 bases). V shed 2 bases and J shed 3 bases, with 11 bases lying between them. CDR1 is MNHEY, CDR2 SVGAGI, per germline. The CDR3 is made up of 14 amino acids. The CDR3 reads CASSYLGGGYEQYF. In DNA, the CDR3 is TGTGCCAGCAGTTACCTGGGAGGGGGCTACGAGCAGTACTTC.

The chain links TRBV11-2 to TRBJ1-2; D is unresolved. Germline CDR1 SGHAT, CDR2 FQNNGV. The V end lost 1 base, the J end lost 4 bases, and 10 bases lay between the germline ends. This CDR3 comprises 14 residues. This CDR3 reads CASSLGDSVYGYTF. In DNA, the CDR3 is TGTGCCAGCAGCTTAGGAGATTCCGTCTATGGCTACACCTTC.

This clone was picked up one time. The chain employs TRBV11-2 and TRBJ2-5; 8 nucleotides line up with TRBD2. Germline assignment: CDR1 SGHAT and CDR2 FQNNGV. The CDR3 covers 16 residues. V was clipped by 6 bases and J by 1 base; unmatched bases: 10. The CDR3 region is CASRPARGGPQETQYF. The CDR3 coding sequence is TGTGCCAGCAGGCCGGCCCGGGGGGGGCCCCAAGAGACCCAGTACTTC.

The chain combines TRBV27 with TRBJ2-2, with TRBD2 matching over 11 bases. After removal of 6 bases from V and 5 bases from J, the junction contained 8 bases not matched to a gene. The germline CDR1 and CDR2 sequences are MNHEY and SMNVEV (reference sequence). There are 16 residues in the CDR3. CDR3 in amino acids: CASSRTSGSRTGELFF. The CDR3 region has the DNA TGTGCCAGCAGCAGAACTAGCGGGAGCCGTACCGGGGAGCTGTTTTTT.